This T cell receptor beta chain derives from a study of radiation and T cells in renal cell carcinoma. Study-level information: Nephrectomy followed 15 Gy stereotactic body radiation by 4 weeks. Study-level results: Without pretreatment biopsies, baseline tumor clonotype presence was undetermined. Top tumor clonotypes rose in blood 2 weeks post-radiation, then contracted.

As for time point: baseline pretreatment blood. Documented treatment: 15 Gy SBRT to primary tumor, nephrectomy 4 weeks later. Clear cell pathology was present in this patient's renal cell carcinoma. Using immunoSEQ multiplex PCR, the repertoire was profiled, and TCRdb retains in-frame clones only, with some absent. The sample lists 45,000 to 65,000 clones, 65% to 85% occurring once. Worth noting for this clone: The target antigen is unknown.

CDR3 size: 16 residues. CDR1 and CDR2 from the germline V gene are SSHAT and FNYEAQ (reference sequence). Trimming pared 5 bases from V and 3 bases from J, leaving 19 bases between. The material sequenced was blood, taken from a patient whose treatment included radiotherapy and nephrectomy. V is TRBV7-7 and J is TRBJ2-5; D possibly corresponds to TRBD1 (6 bases). The sequence was obtained from a man between 60 and 75 years old with renal cell carcinoma. This CDR3 reads CASSLGTPAMEETQYF. CDR3 coding DNA: TGTGCCAGCAGCCTGGGGACACCCGCGATGGAAGAGACCCAGTACTTC.